This T cell receptor (beta chain) was obtained from a study of a mutant IDH1 vaccine in newly diagnosed glioma. In the study overall: Patients began vaccination 4-6 weeks after radiotherapy alone, or with temozolomide cycles. Patients arrived already treated with radiotherapy, temozolomide, or both, most having had both.

Study-wide results and caveats: Among patients, approximately 93% showed immune responses induced by the vaccine.

Repertoires were generated with immunoSEQ multiplex PCR, while TCRdb's copy carries only in-frame clones and drops some. The sample lists about 69,000 clones, around 86% occurring once. Note on this clone: The antigen remains undetermined.

Time point of the sample: week 35, safety follow-up. Vaccine doses each comprised 300 ug of mutant IDH1 20-mer peptide, with topical imiquimod. Between the trimmed V and J ends, which lost 0 bases and 4 bases, there was a span of 10 bases. This CDR3 has 15 amino acids. Germline V gene data show CDR1 as MNHEY and CDR2 as SMNVEV (reference sequence). This TCR was recovered from a man younger than 45 with glioma. The gene calls are TRBV27 and TRBJ2-1; D is uncertain. This specimen was PBMCs, taken from a glioma patient whose treatment included an IDH1 peptide vaccine. CDR3 nucleotides: TGTGCCAGCAGTTTATCCCCCGGTGTTTACAATGAGCAGTTCTTC. This sequence encodes CASSLSPGVYNEQFF.